These 10 T cell receptor beta chains came from one sample sequenced in a study of blood T cell repertoires in COVID-19. TCRdb keeps only in-frame clones here, not all; method: immunoSEQ multiplex PCR. In the table there are under 300,000 clones, 86% of which are singletons. Source material: peripheral blood. The receptors were sampled from a woman in her twenties or thirties with COVID-19, enrolled during active disease.

The chain uses TRBV6-5 and TRBJ1-2, with TRBD1 identical over 11 bases. Germline V CDR1 and CDR2: MNHEY, SVGAGI. This CDR3 spans 13 amino acids. V was pared by 7 bases and J by 7 bases, with 5 bases of the junction left unmatched. This CDR3 is CASMGQGVFGYTF. The CDR3 coding sequence is TGTGCCAGCATGGGACAGGGGGTTTTTGGCTACACCTTC.

The chain has TRBV2 and TRBJ2-2; TRBD1 agrees at 8 bases. The germline V gene encodes CDR1 SNHLY and CDR2 FYNNEI. This CDR3 is 15 amino acids long. V was pared by 8 bases and J by 5 bases, with 10 bases of the junction left unmatched. The CDR3 nucleotides are TGTGCCAGCCTCAGGGGGCAGGGGTGGACCGGGGAGCTGTTTTTT. Amino acids: CASLRGQGWTGELFF.

The V call is TRBV5-6, the J call TRBJ1-3; D is undetermined. V shed 0 bases and J shed 1 base, with 5 bases lying between them. The CDR3 is 14 residues long. Germline V lookup: CDR1 SGHDT, CDR2 YYEEEE. CDR3 amino acids: CASSLGRSGNTIYF. Here the CDR3 DNA reads TGTGCCAGCAGCTTGGGGAGATCTGGAAACACCATATATTTT.

The genes are TRBV6-5 and TRBJ2-1; 10 nucleotides match TRBD2. V trimming: 2 bases; J trimming: 10 bases; junction bases outside the gene matches: 5. The CDR3 contains 14 residues. Germline assignment: CDR1 MNHEY and CDR2 SVGAGI. The CDR3 sequence: CASSYGPLAGEQFF. In DNA, the CDR3 is TGTGCCAGCAGTTACGGACCACTAGCGGGGGAGCAGTTCTTC.

This chain joins TRBV7-9 and TRBJ2-5; the match to TRBD1 covers 7 bases. J lost 5 bases, V lost 1 base, and 7 bases had no gene match. The CDR3 is 15 residues long. CDR1 and CDR2 (germline): SEHNR, FQNEAQ (reference sequence). This chain's CDR3 is CASSLVMRGPETQYF. CDR3 in DNA: TGTGCCAGCAGCTTAGTTATGAGGGGGCCCGAGACCCAGTACTTC.

The gene calls are TRBV5-1 and TRBJ1-2; tentative D call: TRBD1 (6 bases). The CDR3 runs 14 residues. Trimming stripped 2 bases from V and 3 bases from J, with 11 bases between. CDR1 SGHRS and CDR2 YFSETQ come from the germline V gene. CDR3 nucleotide sequence: TGCGCCAGCAGCTTACAGGGCTCGGACTATGGCTACACCTTC. Translation gives CASSLQGSDYGYTF.

The chain links TRBV5-1 to TRBJ2-1; no reliable D call. V shed 0 bases and J shed 0 bases, with 7 bases lying between them. The CDR3 totals 15 residues. The germline V gene has CDR1 SGHRS and CDR2 YFSETQ. DNA of the CDR3: TGCGCCAGCAGCTTGGACAGCAGCTCCTACAATGAGCAGTTCTTC. This sequence encodes CASSLDSSSYNEQFF.

The chain couples TRBV28 to TRBJ2-5, with 11 bases identical to TRBD1. CDR3 length equals 14 residues. Germline V CDR1 and CDR2: MDHEN, SYDVKM. The V gene end was trimmed by 4 bases and the J gene end by 5 bases; junction bases not matched to a gene: 3. The CDR3 spells CASSSGQGEETQYF. Written as DNA, the CDR3 is TGTGCCAGCAGTTCGGGACAGGGGGAGGAGACCCAGTACTTC.

The rearrangement links TRBV28 to TRBJ2-1; 13 bases are shared with TRBD2. CDR1 and CDR2 (germline): MDHEN, SYDVKM. J gave up 8 bases and V 6 bases, and 28 bases lay outside the gene matches. The CDR3 contains 22 residues. The CDR3 DNA is TGTGCCAGCAGGGAATGGGCGGAACTAGCGGGGGGGCCGGCAAAACGGGACGATGAGCAGTTCTTC. Translation: CASREWAELAGGPAKRDDEQFF.

The chain carries TRBV7-9 and TRBJ1-6; D ambiguous. CDR1 and CDR2 from the germline V gene are SEHNR and FQNEAQ (reference sequence). The CDR3 has 13 amino acids. Trimming pared 1 base from V and 12 bases from J, leaving 10 bases between. The CDR3, as DNA: TGTGCCAGCAGCTTAGAAGTGGAGGTACCCCTCCACTTT. This gives the protein CASSLEVEVPLHF.